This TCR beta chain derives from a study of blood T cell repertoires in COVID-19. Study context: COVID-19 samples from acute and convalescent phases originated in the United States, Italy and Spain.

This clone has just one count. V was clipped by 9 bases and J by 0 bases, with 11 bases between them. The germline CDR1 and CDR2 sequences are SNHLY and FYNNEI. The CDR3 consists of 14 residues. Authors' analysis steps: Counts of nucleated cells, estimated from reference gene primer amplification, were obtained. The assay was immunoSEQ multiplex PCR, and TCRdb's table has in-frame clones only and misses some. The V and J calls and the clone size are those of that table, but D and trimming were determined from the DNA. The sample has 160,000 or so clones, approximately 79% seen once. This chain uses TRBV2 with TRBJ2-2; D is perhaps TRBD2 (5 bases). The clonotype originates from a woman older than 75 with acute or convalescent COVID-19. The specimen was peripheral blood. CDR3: CASTQRTNTGELFF. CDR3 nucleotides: TGTGCCAGTACCCAGCGGACGAACACCGGGGAGCTGTTTTTT.